This entry features one T cell receptor (beta chain) sequence. This same CDR3 is encoded by further DNA sequences in the sample. This sample was taken from a study of blood T cell repertoires in COVID-19. Germline-derived CDR1 and CDR2 are SGHDT and YYEEEE. The V end was cut by 4 bases, the J end by 1 base, with 13 bases between. This CDR3 has 15 residues. Clones were sequenced by immunoSEQ multiplex PCR, and TCRdb holds only the in-frame ones, with some missing. This sample carries 150,000 to 200,000 clones, more than 75% of them seen once, and the ten largest clones take 2% to 3%. One Seattle source followed patients from active infection through their disease course.

This chain joins TRBV5-6 and TRBJ2-3; no firm D call. The specimen was peripheral blood. The receptor was isolated from a woman older than 75 with COVID-19, enrolled during active disease. The CDR3 region is CASSLAEPGTDTQYF. For the CDR3, the DNA is TGTGCCAGCAGCCTGGCCGAGCCGGGCACAGATACGCAGTATTTT.